This TCR beta chain appears in the sequencing data of a study of T cell repertoires in cytomegalovirus infection. The CDR3 loop spans 14 amino acids. In germline, CDR1 is MDHEN, CDR2 SYDVKM. The V and J ends lost 4 bases and 5 bases, in that order; junction bases with no gene match: 7. Each CDR3 protein gets one entry after TCRdb re-called the reads with MiXCR. There are 310,000 or so distinct CDR3 sequences in the sample; about 25% occur only once, and about 14% lies in the top ten. The J gene is TRBJ2-5, the V gene TRBV28, with TRBD1 identical over 7 bases. This clonotype was obtained from a human donor in good health (CMV status not recorded). Some clones in this sample may be carry-over from other donors' samples. The specimen was PBMCs. The CDR3 is CASSWGRGIETQYF. CDR3 sequence (DNA): TGTGCCAGCAGTTGGGGCAGGGGGATCGAGACCCAGTACTTC.